The 9 T cell receptor beta chains listed next were all sequenced from one sample in a study of blood T cells in healthy people across ages. A J-beta primer mix and a sample-barcoded 5' primer were used in a second PCR of about 7 to 12 cycles. TCRdb used MiXCR to reprocess the 5' RACE reads, holding one entry per CDR3 protein. In the table there are around 1.7 million distinct CDR3 sequences, 28% of which are singletons. The source material was blood. The receptors derive from a woman aged 25 to 39 in good health.

This clonotype was picked up a small number of times. The rearrangement uses TRBV18 and TRBJ1-1, with 8 bases identical to TRBD1. V trimming: 8 bases; J trimming: 10 bases; junction bases outside the gene matches: 12. The CDR3 sequence is 13 residues long. The germline CDR1 and CDR2 sequences are KGHSH and LQKENI. CDR3 coding DNA: TGTGCCAGCCTAAATCAGGGGGCGGCTGGAGCTTTCTTT. The encoded protein is CASLNQGAAGAFF.

The chain uses TRBV6-5 and TRBJ2-7; no clear D gene. Germline loops: CDR1 MNHEY, CDR2 SVGAGI. The V and J ends lost 3 bases and 5 bases respectively, with 11 bases between them. CDR3 size: 13 residues. CDR3 DNA sequence: TGTGCCAGCAGTTATTTGGGAAGGGACGAGCAGTACTTC. Protein product: CASSYLGRDEQYF.

V usage is TRBV12-3 or TRBV12-4 and J usage is TRBJ2-5; the D gene is possibly TRBD1 (6 bases). The CDR3 consists of 15 residues. V lost 5 bases and J lost 2, with 15 bases in between. In DNA, the CDR3 is TGTGCCAGCAGTCCCCGATCCAGGGGTCAAGAGACCCAGTACTTC. Translating it yields CASSPRSRGQETQYF.

This clonotype was counted between two and nine times. This chain links TRBV7-2 with TRBJ1-5, with D uncertain. The CDR3 runs to 18 residues. V was trimmed by 6 bases and J by 0 bases, leaving 21 bases between them. Germline V gene lookup returns CDR1 SGHTA and CDR2 FQGNSA. The CDR3 protein is CASRPTGSGSPSNQPQHF. CDR3 in DNA: TGTGCCAGCAGACCAACCGGTTCCGGGTCCCCTAGCAATCAGCCCCAGCATTTT.

This rearrangement joins TRBV29-1 to TRBJ1-2; D remains ambiguous. Germline V lookup: CDR1 SQVTM, CDR2 ANQGSEA. Trimming pared 2 bases from V and 2 bases from J, leaving 15 bases between. The CDR3 sequence is 15 residues long. The CDR3 sequence: CSVEIGRLNNYGYTF. DNA for the CDR3: TGCAGCGTTGAAATAGGGAGGTTAAACAACTATGGCTACACCTTC.

This chain's CDR3 is CASSQSEGGSAFF. CDR3 in DNA: TGTGCCAGCAGCCAATCGGAGGGCGGTTCGGCGTTCTTC. J is TRBJ2-1 and V is TRBV16; D might be TRBD2 (6 bases). Trimming took 0 bases from V and 15 from J, leaving 15 bases between them. The length of the CDR3 is 13 residues. Germline V gives CDR1 KGHSY, CDR2 FQNENV.

This clonotype was observed a few times. The chain employs TRBV20-1 and TRBJ2-3; perhaps D is TRBD1 or TRBD2 (5 bases each). Trimming removed 4 bases from V and 1 base from J, with 12 bases in between. CDR1 DFQATT and CDR2 SNEGSKA come from the germline V gene (reference sequence). The CDR3 is made up of 14 amino acids. DNA of the CDR3: TGCAGTGCTATGGCAGGGAGACGCACAGATACGCAGTATTTT. It translates to CSAMAGRRTDTQYF.

V is TRBV10-2 and J is TRBJ2-3; tentative D call: TRBD2 (6 bases). Germline V CDR1 and CDR2: WSHSY, SAAADI. There are 16 residues in the CDR3. V shed 2 bases and J shed 2 bases, with 14 bases lying between them. The CDR3 protein is CASSERESYPTDTQYF. The CDR3 region has the DNA TGCGCCAGCAGTGAGCGGGAGTCCTATCCCACAGATACGCAGTATTTT.

A few counts support this clonotype. The chain couples TRBV6-1 to TRBJ2-1, with TRBD2 matching over 13 bases. Germline CDR1 and CDR2: MNHNS and SASEGT. The V and J ends lost 7 bases and 7 bases, in that order; junction bases with no gene match: 10. This CDR3 has 16 residues. CDR3 sequence reads: CASTFALAGGPNEQFF. The CDR3 DNA reads TGTGCCAGCACTTTCGCACTAGCGGGGGGGCCAAATGAGCAGTTCTTC.